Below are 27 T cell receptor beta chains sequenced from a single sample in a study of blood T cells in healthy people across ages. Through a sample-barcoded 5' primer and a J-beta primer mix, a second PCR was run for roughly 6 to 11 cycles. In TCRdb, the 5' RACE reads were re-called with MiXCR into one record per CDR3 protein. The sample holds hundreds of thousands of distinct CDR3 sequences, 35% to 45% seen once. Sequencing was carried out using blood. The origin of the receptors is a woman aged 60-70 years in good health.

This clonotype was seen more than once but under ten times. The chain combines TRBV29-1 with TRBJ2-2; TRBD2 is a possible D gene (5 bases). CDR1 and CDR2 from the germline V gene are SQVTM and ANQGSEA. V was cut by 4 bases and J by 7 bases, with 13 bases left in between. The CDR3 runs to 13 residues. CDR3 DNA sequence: TGCAGCGTTGCGGGTCCGGGGAACGGGGAGCTGTTTTTT. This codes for CSVAGPGNGELFF.

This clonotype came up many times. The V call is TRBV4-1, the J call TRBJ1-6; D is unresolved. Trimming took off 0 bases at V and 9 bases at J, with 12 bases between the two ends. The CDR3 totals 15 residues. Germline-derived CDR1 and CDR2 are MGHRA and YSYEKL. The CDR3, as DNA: TGCGCCAGCAGCCAAGATCGGCTCGCTAGTTCACCCCTCCACTTT. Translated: CASSQDRLASSPLHF.

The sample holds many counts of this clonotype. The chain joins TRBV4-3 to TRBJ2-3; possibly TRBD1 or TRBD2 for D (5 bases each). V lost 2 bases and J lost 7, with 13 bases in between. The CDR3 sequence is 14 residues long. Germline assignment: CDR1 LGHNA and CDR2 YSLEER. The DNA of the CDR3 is TGCGCCAGCAGCCAAAGGGACGGTTCACATACGCAGTATTTT. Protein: CASSQRDGSHTQYF.

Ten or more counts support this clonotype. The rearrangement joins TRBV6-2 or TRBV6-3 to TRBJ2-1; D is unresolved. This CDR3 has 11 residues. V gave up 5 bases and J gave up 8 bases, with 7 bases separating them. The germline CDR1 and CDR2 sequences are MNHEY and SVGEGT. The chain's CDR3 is CASSVFDEQFF. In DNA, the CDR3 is TGTGCCAGCAGTGTCTTCGATGAGCAGTTCTTC.

CDR3 sequence (DNA): TGTGCCAGCAGCCAATTGTTAGCGGGAGGGCCCAGTGAGCAGTACTTC. As protein: CASSQLLAGGPSEQYF. This chain links TRBV3-1 with TRBJ2-5, with 11 nucleotides matching TRBD2. Germline V gene sequence: CDR1 LGHDT, CDR2 YNNKEL (reference sequence). This CDR3 has 16 amino acids. V shed 2 bases and J 11 bases; nucleotides not matched to a gene: 13.

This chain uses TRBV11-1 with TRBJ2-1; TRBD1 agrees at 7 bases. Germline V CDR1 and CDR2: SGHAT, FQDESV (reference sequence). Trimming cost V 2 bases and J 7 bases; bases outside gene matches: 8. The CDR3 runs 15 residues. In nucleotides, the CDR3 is TGTGCCAGCAGCTTAAGGCGGCAGGGGGAGAATGAGCAGTTCTTC. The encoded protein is CASSLRRQGENEQFF.

CDR3 sequence: CAWSVSHGGSYNEQFF. The CDR3 region has the DNA TGTGCCTGGAGTGTATCTCACGGGGGGTCATACAATGAGCAGTTCTTC. The chain is built from TRBV30 and TRBJ2-1, with 7 bases lining up with TRBD2. This CDR3 is 16 amino acids long. V shed 0 bases and J 4 bases; nucleotides not matched to a gene: 9. CDR1 is GTSNPN, CDR2 SVGIG, per germline (reference sequence).

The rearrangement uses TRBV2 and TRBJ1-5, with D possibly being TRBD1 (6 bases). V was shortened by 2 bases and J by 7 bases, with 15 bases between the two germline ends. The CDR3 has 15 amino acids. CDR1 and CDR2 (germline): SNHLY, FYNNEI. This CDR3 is CASSEIVGGRQPQHF. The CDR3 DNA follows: TGTGCCAGCAGTGAAATTGTAGGGGGGAGGCAGCCCCAGCATTTT.

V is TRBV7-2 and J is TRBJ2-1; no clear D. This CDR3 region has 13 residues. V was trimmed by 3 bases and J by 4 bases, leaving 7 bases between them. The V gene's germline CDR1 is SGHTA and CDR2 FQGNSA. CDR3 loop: CASSFILYNEQFF. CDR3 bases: TGTGCCAGCAGCTTCATCTTATACAATGAGCAGTTCTTC.

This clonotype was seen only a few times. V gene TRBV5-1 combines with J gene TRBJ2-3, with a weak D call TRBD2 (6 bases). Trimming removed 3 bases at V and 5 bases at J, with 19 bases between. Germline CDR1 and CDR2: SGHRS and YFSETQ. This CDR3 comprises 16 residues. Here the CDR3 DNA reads TGCGCCAGCAGCTCGGCTCTAGCGCCCGGACGAGATACGCAGTATTTT. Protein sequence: CASSSALAPGRDTQYF.

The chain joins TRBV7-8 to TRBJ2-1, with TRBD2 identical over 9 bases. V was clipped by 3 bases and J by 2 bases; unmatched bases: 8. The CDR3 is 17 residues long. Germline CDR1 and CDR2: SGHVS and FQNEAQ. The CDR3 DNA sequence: TGTGCCAGCAGCTTCTCCACTAGCGGGTTCCCCTACAATGAGCAGTTCTTC. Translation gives CASSFSTSGFPYNEQFF.

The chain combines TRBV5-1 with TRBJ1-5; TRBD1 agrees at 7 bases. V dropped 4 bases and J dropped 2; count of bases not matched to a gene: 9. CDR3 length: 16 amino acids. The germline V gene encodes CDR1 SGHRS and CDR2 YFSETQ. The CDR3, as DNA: TGCGCCAGCAGCGCCCAGGGGGACGGCCGCAATCAGCCCCAGCATTTT. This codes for CASSAQGDGRNQPQHF. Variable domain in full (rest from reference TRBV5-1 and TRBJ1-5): KAGVTQTPRYLIKTRGQQVTLSCSPISGHRSVSWYQQTPGQGLQFLFEYFSETQRNKGNFPGRFSGRQFSNSRSEMNVSTLELGDSALYLCASSAQGDGRNQPQHFGDGTRLSIL.

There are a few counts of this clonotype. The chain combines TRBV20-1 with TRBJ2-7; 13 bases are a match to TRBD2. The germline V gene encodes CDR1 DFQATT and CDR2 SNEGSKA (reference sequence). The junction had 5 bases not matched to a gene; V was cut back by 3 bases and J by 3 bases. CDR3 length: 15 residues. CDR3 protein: CSASPGTSGNYEQYF. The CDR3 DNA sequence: TGCAGTGCTAGTCCCGGGACTAGCGGGAACTACGAGCAGTACTTC.

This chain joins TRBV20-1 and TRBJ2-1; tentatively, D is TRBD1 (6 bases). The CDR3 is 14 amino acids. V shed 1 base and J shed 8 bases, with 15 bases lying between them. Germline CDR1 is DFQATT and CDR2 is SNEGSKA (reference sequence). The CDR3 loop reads CSARVGRGADEQFF. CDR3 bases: TGCAGTGCTAGAGTGGGCAGGGGCGCGGATGAGCAGTTCTTC.

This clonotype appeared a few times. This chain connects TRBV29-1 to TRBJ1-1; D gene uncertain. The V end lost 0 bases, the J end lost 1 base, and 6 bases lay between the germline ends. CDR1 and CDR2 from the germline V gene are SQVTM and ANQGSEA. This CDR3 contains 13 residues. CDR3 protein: CSVEDATNTEAFF. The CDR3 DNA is TGCAGCGTTGAAGATGCCACGAACACTGAAGCTTTCTTT.

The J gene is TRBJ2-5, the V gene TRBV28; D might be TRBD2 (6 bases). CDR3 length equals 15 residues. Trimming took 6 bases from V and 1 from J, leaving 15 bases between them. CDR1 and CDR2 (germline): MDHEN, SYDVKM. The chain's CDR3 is CASSPGLRSQETQYF. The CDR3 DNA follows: TGTGCCAGCAGCCCGGGACTGAGGAGCCAAGAGACCCAGTACTTC.

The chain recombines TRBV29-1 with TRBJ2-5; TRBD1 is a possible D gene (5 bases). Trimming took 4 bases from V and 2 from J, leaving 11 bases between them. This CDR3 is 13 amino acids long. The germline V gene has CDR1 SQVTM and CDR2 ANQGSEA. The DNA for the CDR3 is TGCAGCGTTGTAGGACACCGACAAGAGACCCAGTACTTC. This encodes CSVVGHRQETQYF.

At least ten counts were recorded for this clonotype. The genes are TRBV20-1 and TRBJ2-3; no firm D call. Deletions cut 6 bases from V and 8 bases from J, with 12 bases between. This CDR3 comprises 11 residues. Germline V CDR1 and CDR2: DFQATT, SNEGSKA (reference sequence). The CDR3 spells CSAVRGSTQYF. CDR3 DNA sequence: TGCAGTGCGGTTCGAGGTAGTACGCAGTATTTT.

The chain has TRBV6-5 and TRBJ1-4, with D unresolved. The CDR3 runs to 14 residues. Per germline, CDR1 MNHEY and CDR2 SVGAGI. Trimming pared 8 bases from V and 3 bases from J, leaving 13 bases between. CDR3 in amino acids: CASSVGRANEKLFF. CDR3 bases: TGTGCCAGCTCCGTTGGGAGGGCTAATGAAAAACTGTTTTTT.

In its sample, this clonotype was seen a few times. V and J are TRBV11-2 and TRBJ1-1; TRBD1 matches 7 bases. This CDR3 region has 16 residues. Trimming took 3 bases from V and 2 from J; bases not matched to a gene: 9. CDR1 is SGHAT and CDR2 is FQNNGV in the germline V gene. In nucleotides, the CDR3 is TGTGCCAGCAGCTTGGGAAGGGACAGTAAAAACACTGAAGCTTTCTTT. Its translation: CASSLGRDSKNTEAFF.

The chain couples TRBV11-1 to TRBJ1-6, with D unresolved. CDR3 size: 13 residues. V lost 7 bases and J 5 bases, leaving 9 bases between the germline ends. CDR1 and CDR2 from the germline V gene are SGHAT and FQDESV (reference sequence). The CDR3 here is CASKRQNNSPLHF. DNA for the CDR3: TGTGCCAGCAAACGGCAGAATAATTCACCCCTCCACTTT. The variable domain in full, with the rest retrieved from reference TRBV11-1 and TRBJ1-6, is EAEVAQSPRYKITEKSQAVAFWCDPISGHATLYWYRQILGQGPELLVQFQDESVVDDSQLPKDRFSAERLKGVDSTLKIQPAELGDSAMYLCASKRQNNSPLHFGNGTRLTVT.

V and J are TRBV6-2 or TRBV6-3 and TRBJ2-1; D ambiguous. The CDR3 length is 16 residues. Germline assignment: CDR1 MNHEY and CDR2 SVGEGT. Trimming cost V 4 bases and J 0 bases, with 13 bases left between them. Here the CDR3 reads CASSSTRISSYNEQFF. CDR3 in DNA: TGTGCCAGCAGTTCTACGCGGATAAGCTCCTACAATGAGCAGTTCTTC.

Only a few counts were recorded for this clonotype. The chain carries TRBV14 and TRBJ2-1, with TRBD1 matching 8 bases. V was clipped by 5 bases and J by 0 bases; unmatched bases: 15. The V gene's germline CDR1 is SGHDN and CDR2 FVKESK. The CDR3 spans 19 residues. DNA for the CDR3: TGTGCCAGCAGCAGGACCCGGGACAGGCGTCTGCCCTCCTACAATGAGCAGTTCTTC. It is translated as CASSRTRDRRLPSYNEQFF.

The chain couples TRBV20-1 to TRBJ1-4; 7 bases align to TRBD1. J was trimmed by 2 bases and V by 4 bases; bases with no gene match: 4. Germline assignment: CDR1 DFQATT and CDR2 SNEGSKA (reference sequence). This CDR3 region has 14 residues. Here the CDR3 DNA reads TGCAGTGCTACTTGGACAGGCACTAATGAAAAACTGTTTTTT. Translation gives CSATWTGTNEKLFF.

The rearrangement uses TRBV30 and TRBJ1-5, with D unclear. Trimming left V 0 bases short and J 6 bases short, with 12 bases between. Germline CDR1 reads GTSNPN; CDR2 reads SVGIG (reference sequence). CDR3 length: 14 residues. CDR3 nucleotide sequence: TGTGCCTGGAGTGTAGGGTTGAGGAGTCAGCCCCAGCATTTT. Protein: CAWSVGLRSQPQHF.

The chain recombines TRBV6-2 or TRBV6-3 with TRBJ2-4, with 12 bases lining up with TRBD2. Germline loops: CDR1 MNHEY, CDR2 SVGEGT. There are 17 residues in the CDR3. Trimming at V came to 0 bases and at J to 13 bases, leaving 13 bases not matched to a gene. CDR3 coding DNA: TGTGCCAGCAGTTACTCGAGAGGACTAGCGGGGACCTGGGAGCAGTACTTC. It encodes CASSYSRGLAGTWEQYF.

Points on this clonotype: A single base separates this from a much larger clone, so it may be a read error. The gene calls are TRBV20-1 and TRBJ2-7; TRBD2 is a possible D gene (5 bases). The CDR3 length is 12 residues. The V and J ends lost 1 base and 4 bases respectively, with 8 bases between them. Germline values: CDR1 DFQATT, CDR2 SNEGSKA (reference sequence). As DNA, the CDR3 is TGCAGTGCTAGAGCTAGCAGGTACGAGCAGTACTTC. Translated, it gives CSARASRYEQYF.